The 4 T cell receptor beta chains listed next were all sequenced from one sample in a study of TIL therapy for anti-PD-1-resistant metastatic lung cancer. Sample time point: pre-treatment sample, taken before nivolumab and TIL therapy. Most excised metastases sampled were pleural nodules or supraclavicular lymph nodes. This was the immunoSEQ v3 assay. The repertoire was sequenced with immunoSEQ multiplex PCR; TCRdb's copy has only in-frame clones and lacks some. The sample holds around 8,000 clones; 70% to 80% are singletons and the top ten take roughly 7%. Sequenced material: tumor tissue, taken at baseline. These receptors were taken from a person aged 25-85 years with non-small cell lung cancer.

The V and J genes are TRBV5-1 and TRBJ2-7, with TRBD2 matching over 9 bases. The germline gives CDR1 SGHRS, CDR2 YFSETQ. Trimming at V came to 0 bases and at J to 2 bases, leaving 0 bases not matched to a gene. This CDR3 has 14 amino acids. This chain's CDR3 is CASSLASGTYEQYF. The DNA for the CDR3 is TGCGCCAGCAGCTTGGCTAGCGGGACCTACGAGCAGTACTTC.

In DNA form, the CDR3 reads TGTGCCAGCAGTTTATCCCCCACCTACGAGCAGTACTTC. It yields the protein CASSLSPTYEQYF. The gene calls are TRBV27 and TRBJ2-7; the D is unclear. V dropped 0 bases and J dropped 2 bases, with 5 bases sitting between them. The germline CDR1 and CDR2 sequences are MNHEY and SMNVEV (reference sequence). This CDR3 is 13 amino acids long.

This chain links TRBV7-8 with TRBJ2-2; the match to TRBD1 covers 8 bases. The length of the CDR3 is 16 residues. The V and J ends lost 5 bases and 2 bases, in that order; junction bases with no gene match: 7. Germline loops: CDR1 SGHVS, CDR2 FQNEAQ. The CDR3 region has the DNA TGTGCCAGCAGCCCCGGACAGGGACGAAACACCGGGGAGCTGTTTTTT. The encoded protein is CASSPGQGRNTGELFF.

The chain couples TRBV5-1 to TRBJ2-3, with TRBD2 matching over 11 bases. CDR1 is SGHRS, CDR2 YFSETQ, per germline. The V and J ends lost 1 base and 2 bases, in that order; junction bases with no gene match: 3. CDR3 length equals 16 residues. Written as DNA, the CDR3 is TGCGCCAGCAGCTTGCCGGGACTAGCGGTCACAGATACGCAGTATTTT. Translating it yields CASSLPGLAVTDTQYF.